These 18 T cell receptor beta chains originate from one sample sequenced in a study of blood T cell repertoires in COVID-19 (dated by TCRdb to between 2020 and 2021). The library was generated by the immunoSEQ multiplex PCR assay. This immuneACCESS table, as held by TCRdb, lists in-frame sequences with V and J called but not all clones. Of the missing ones, under half trace to an unresolved V gene in checked studies; the others have no known cause. The sample data list around 100,000 clones, and around four fifths of these were observed just once. Jointly, the top ten make up more than 10% of the sample. Sequenced material: peripheral blood. These receptors all stem from a human donor in a cohort sampled during active COVID-19.

This clone was recorded many times. The rearrangement uses TRBV6-4 and TRBJ2-3, with 12 bases lining up with TRBD2. The V gene's germline CDR1 is MRHNA and CDR2 SNTAGT. The CDR3 runs to 15 residues. The V segment lost 2 bases and the J segment 4 bases; nucleotides outside the gene matches: 1. The CDR3 nucleotides are TGTGCCAGCAGTGACAGGACTAGCGGGGCAGATACGCAGTATTTT. It encodes CASSDRTSGADTQYF.

This clone appeared a single time. The CDR3 bases are TGCGCCAGCAGCTTTCCAGGGGGCGGAGAGACCCAGTACTTC. It translates to CASSFPGGGETQYF. The V and J genes are TRBV5-1 and TRBJ2-5; 8 bases agree with TRBD1. Germline assignment: CDR1 SGHRS and CDR2 YFSETQ. The CDR3 is made up of 14 amino acids. V lost 2 bases, J lost 4 bases, and 4 bases stayed unmatched.

This clone was found a few times. The chain is built from TRBV7-9 and TRBJ1-6, with D possibly being TRBD1 (5 bases). This CDR3 has 15 amino acids. The germline V gene has CDR1 SEHNR and CDR2 FQNEAQ (reference sequence). V gave up 1 base and J gave up 8 bases, with 12 bases separating them. CDR3 protein: CASSLGQGDYSPLHF. CDR3 DNA: TGTGCCAGCAGCTTAGGGCAGGGTGATTATTCACCCCTCCACTTT.

The chain recombines TRBV6-1 with TRBJ2-7; the D gene is possibly TRBD1 (5 bases). The CDR3 sequence is 15 residues long. Germline CDR1 is MNHNS and CDR2 is SASEGT. Deletions cut 0 bases from V and 2 bases from J, with 11 bases between. Here the CDR3 reads CASSEALGAPYEQYF. CDR3 nucleotides: TGTGCCAGCAGTGAAGCTTTAGGGGCCCCCTACGAGCAGTACTTC.

This chain connects TRBV19 to TRBJ1-5; D is possibly TRBD1 (5 bases). Germline values: CDR1 LNHDA, CDR2 SQIVND (reference sequence). The V gene lost 5 bases and the J gene lost 4 bases, with 9 bases spanning the gap. CDR3 length: 13 amino acids. The CDR3 coding sequence is TGTGCCAGTAGTGCGGACACTAATCAGCCCCAGCATTTT. Translation gives CASSADTNQPQHF.

The chain joins TRBV7-6 to TRBJ2-5, with 10 bases lining up with TRBD2. Per germline, CDR1 SGHVS and CDR2 FNYEAQ. The CDR3 length is 15 residues. Germline trimming cut 5 bases from V and 5 bases from J; bases unmatched to any gene: 8. The CDR3 nucleotides read TGTGCCAGCAGCCCACGGCTAGCGGGGGTGGAGACCCAGTACTTC. This codes for CASSPRLAGVETQYF.

This clone turned up a few times. This chain uses TRBV18 with TRBJ1-5; D remains ambiguous. V was trimmed by 6 bases and J by 1 base, leaving 7 bases between them. Germline assignment: CDR1 KGHSH and CDR2 LQKENI. The CDR3 loop spans 13 amino acids. The CDR3 region has the DNA TGTGCCAGCTCTGAAGAGAGCAATCAGCCCCAGCATTTT. Amino acids: CASSEESNQPQHF.

CDR3 coding DNA: TGTGCCAGTGGCCTTGGGGCTAGCGGGGGACTCGCGTACAATGAGCAGTTCTTC. This gives the protein CASGLGASGGLAYNEQFF. The chain couples TRBV19 to TRBJ2-1, with TRBD2 identical over 10 bases. V was pared by 8 bases and J by 4 bases, with 17 bases of the junction left unmatched. Germline V lookup: CDR1 LNHDA, CDR2 SQIVND (reference sequence). The CDR3 is 18 residues long.

This sequence joins TRBV12-3 or TRBV12-4 and TRBJ2-1; the D is unclear. The CDR3 contains 13 residues. V lost 5 bases to trimming and J lost 3 bases, with 8 bases between them. The CDR3 here is CASSASSYNEQFF. CDR3 in DNA: TGTGCCAGCAGTGCGTCTAGCTACAATGAGCAGTTCTTC.

This chain uses TRBV7-8 with TRBJ2-1, with TRBD1 matching 7 bases. CDR3 length: 16 amino acids. The junction had 12 bases not matched to a gene; V was cut back by 5 bases and J by 5 bases. From germline, CDR1 is SGHVS and CDR2 FQNEAQ. The CDR3 nucleotides read TGTGCCAGCAGCCCGCCCGCCGGGACAGTAAACAATGAGCAGTTCTTC. This sequence encodes CASSPPAGTVNNEQFF. The entire variable domain, with the rest obtained from reference TRBV7-8 and TRBJ2-1, is as follows: GAGVSQSPRYKVAKRGQDVALRCDPISGHVSLFWYQQALGQGPEFLTYFQNEAQLDKSGLPSDRFFAERPEGSVSTLKIQRTQQEDSAVYLCASSPPAGTVNNEQFFGPGTRLTVL.

The chain has TRBV10-2 and TRBJ2-2, with D possibly matching TRBD1 (5 bases). The CDR3 contains 16 residues. The ends were cut back, 7 bases at V and 0 bases at J, with 15 bases in the middle. CDR1 and CDR2 (germline): WSHSY, SAAADI. CDR3 region: CASTTGAGSNTGELFF. The DNA of the CDR3 is TGCGCCAGCACCACTGGGGCAGGGTCGAACACCGGGGAGCTGTTTTTT.

This chain's CDR3 is CASRWTGANTEAFF. In DNA form, the CDR3 reads TGTGCCAGCAGATGGACAGGCGCGAACACTGAAGCTTTCTTT. The chain links TRBV25-1 to TRBJ1-1, with TRBD1 matching over 7 bases. Trimming removed 6 bases from V and 1 base from J; junction bases left unmatched: 5. The germline V gene encodes CDR1 MGHDK and CDR2 SYGVNS. This CDR3 region has 14 residues.

As regards this clone: The junction does not match germline at one end; this may be a read error. This chain connects TRBV7-7 to TRBJ1-5; perhaps TRBD1 as D (6 bases). This CDR3 spans 13 amino acids. Germline CDR1 reads SSHAT; CDR2 reads FNYEAQ (reference sequence). The CDR3 region is CASSQGHNQPQHF. CDR3 in DNA: TGTGCTAGCAGCCAGGGACATAATCAGCCCCAGCATTTT.

The CDR3: CASSAAGGLGGYTF. CDR3 coding DNA: TGTGCCAGCAGTGCAGCAGGGGGGCTAGGAGGCTACACCTTC. This chain joins TRBV27 and TRBJ1-2; 7 nucleotides align to TRBD1. Germline CDR1 reads MNHEY; CDR2 reads SMNVEV (reference sequence). This CDR3 contains 14 residues. With V trimmed by 5 bases and J by 8 bases, 11 bases remained unmatched.

The chain joins TRBV15 to TRBJ1-2; 9 positions match TRBD1. There are 14 residues in the CDR3. CDR1 is LNHNV and CDR2 is YYDKDF in the germline V gene (reference sequence). Losses at the gene ends were 3 bases for V and 6 bases for J; bases not matched to a gene: 5. DNA of the CDR3: TGTGCCACCAGCAGGGACAGGGGATTTGATGGCTACACCTTC. Amino acid sequence: CATSRDRGFDGYTF.

The rearrangement joins TRBV6-2 or TRBV6-3 to TRBJ2-2; a weak D match, TRBD1 (6 bases). Per the germline V gene, CDR1 is MNHEY and CDR2 is SVGEGT. Trimming left V 3 bases short and J 7 bases short, with 12 bases between. This CDR3 spans 14 amino acids. CDR3 bases: TGTGCCAGCAGTTATCTTCAGGGGAACGGGGAGCTGTTTTTT. Translating it yields CASSYLQGNGELFF.

This chain links TRBV5-1 with TRBJ2-7; 9 bases map to TRBD1. The CDR3 is 13 amino acids. Per germline, CDR1 SGHRS and CDR2 YFSETQ. The trim removed 3 bases at V and 6 bases at J, leaving 4 bases unmatched. The CDR3 loop reads CASSWGQGGEQYF. The CDR3 DNA follows: TGCGCCAGCAGCTGGGGACAGGGTGGCGAGCAGTACTTC.

This chain links TRBV3-1 (or the pseudogene TRBV3-2) with TRBJ2-2, with TRBD2 matching over 12 bases. Germline-derived CDR1 and CDR2 are LGHDT and YNNKEL (reference sequence). The CDR3 has 18 amino acids. V was pared by 0 bases and J by 6 bases, with 8 bases of the junction left unmatched. The CDR3 coding sequence is TGTGCCAGCAGCCAAGACGGGTGGAGGACTAGCGGGGCCGGGGAGCTGTTTTTT. Its protein is CASSQDGWRTSGAGELFF.